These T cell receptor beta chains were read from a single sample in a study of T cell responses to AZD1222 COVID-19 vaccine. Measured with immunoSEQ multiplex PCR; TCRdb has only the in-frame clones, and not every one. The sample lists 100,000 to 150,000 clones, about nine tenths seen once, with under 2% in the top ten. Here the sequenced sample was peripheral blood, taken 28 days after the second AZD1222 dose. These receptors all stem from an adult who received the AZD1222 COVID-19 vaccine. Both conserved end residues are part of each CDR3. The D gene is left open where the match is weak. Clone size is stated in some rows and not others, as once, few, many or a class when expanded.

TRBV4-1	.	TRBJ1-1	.	CASSQDPGESAGTEAFF	TGCGCCAGCAGCCAAGATCCGGGAGAATCGGCGGGTACTGAAGCTTTCTTT
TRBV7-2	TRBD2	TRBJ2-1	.	CASSLVAGEYNEQFF	TGTGCCAGCAGCTTAGTGGCGGGAGAGTACAATGAGCAGTTCTTC
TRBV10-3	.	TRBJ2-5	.	CAISDREETQYF	TGTGCCATCAGTGATCGGGAAGAGACCCAGTACTTC
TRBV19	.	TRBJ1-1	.	CAARGVLNTEAFF	TGTGCCGCAAGGGGGGTGTTGAACACTGAAGCTTTCTTT
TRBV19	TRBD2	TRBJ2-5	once	CASTPGLAGGSAWETQYF	TGTGCCAGTACCCCGGGACTAGCGGGGGGCTCCGCATGGGAGACCCAGTACTTC
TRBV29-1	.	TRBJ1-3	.	CSVGGGSGNTIYF	TGCAGCGTCGGTGGGGGCTCTGGAAACACCATATATTTT
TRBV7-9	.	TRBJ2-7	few	CASSLGRQDFYEQYF	TGTGCCAGCAGCTTGGGGAGACAAGATTTCTACGAGCAGTACTTC
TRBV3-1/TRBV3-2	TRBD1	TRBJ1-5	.	CASSPSDRAQPQHF	TGTGCCAGCAGCCCCTCGGACAGGGCTCAGCCCCAGCATTTT
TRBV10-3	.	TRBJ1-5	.	CAIRAVNQPQHF	TGTGCCATCAGGGCTGTAAATCAGCCCCAGCATTTT
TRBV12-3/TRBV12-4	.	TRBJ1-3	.	CASTQNLGTIYF	TGTGCCAGCACCCAAAACTTGGGAACCATATATTTT
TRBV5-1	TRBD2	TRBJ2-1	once	CASSELAGGYNEQFF	TGCGCCAGCAGCGAACTAGCGGGAGGATACAATGAGCAGTTCTTC
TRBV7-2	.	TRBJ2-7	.	CASRADSIRQYF	TGTGCCAGCAGAGCGGACAGCATTCGGCAGTACTTC
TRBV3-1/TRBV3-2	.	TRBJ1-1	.	CASSPGHGFEAFF	TGTGCCAGCAGCCCGGGACATGGCTTTGAAGCTTTCTTT
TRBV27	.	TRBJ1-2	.	CASSPSEDHYGYTF	TGTGCCAGCAGTCCCTCCGAGGACCACTATGGCTACACCTTC
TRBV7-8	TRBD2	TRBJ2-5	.	CASSLTLAGGSRETQYF	TGTGCCAGCAGCCTAACCTTAGCGGGAGGGTCGCGAGAGACCCAGTACTTC
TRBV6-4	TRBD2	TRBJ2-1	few	CASSEAGGSYNEQFF	TGTGCCAGCAGTGAAGCGGGGGGCTCCTACAATGAGCAGTTCTTC
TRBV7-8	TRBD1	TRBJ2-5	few	CASSFRQGGETQYF	TGTGCCAGCAGCTTTCGACAGGGGGGGGAGACCCAGTACTTC
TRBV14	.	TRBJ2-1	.	CASSQVWNNEQFF	TGTGCCAGCAGCCAAGTCTGGAACAATGAGCAGTTCTTC
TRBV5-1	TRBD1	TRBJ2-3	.	CASSLGQGRTDTQYF	TGCGCCAGCAGCTTGGGACAGGGCCGCACAGATACGCAGTATTTT
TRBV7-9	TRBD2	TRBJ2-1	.	CASSPRGGDEQFF	TGTGCCAGCAGCCCCCGGGGGGGGGATGAGCAGTTCTTC
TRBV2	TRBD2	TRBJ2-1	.	CASRETSGSGNEQFF	TGTGCCAGCAGAGAGACTAGCGGGAGTGGCAATGAGCAGTTCTTC
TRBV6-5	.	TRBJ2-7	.	CASSYSGGSYEQYF	TGTGCCAGCAGTTACTCGGGGGGTTCCTACGAGCAGTACTTC
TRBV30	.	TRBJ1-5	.	CAWSKEWDQPQHF	TGTGCCTGGAGCAAGGAGTGGGATCAGCCCCAGCATTTT
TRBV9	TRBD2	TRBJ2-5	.	CASSTTSGAPRETQYF	TGTGCCAGCAGCACAACTAGCGGGGCGCCCCGGGAGACCCAGTACTTC
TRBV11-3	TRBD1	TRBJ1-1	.	CASSRRTGGEAFF	TGTGCCAGCAGCAGGCGGACAGGGGGCGAAGCTTTCTTT
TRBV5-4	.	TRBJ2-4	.	CASSLDLRSKNIQYF	TGTGCCAGCAGCTTGGACCTCCGGAGCAAAAACATTCAGTACTTC
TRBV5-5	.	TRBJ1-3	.	CASSLGVGSGNTIYF	TGTGCCAGCAGCTTGGGGGTAGGGTCTGGAAACACCATATATTTT
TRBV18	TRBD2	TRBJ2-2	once	CASSEGLAGANTGELFF	TGTGCCAGCTCCGAGGGACTAGCGGGGGCTAACACCGGGGAGCTGTTTTTT
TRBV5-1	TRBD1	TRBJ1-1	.	CASSTGQGGGTEAFF	TGCGCCAGCAGCACTGGACAGGGAGGGGGAACTGAAGCTTTCTTT
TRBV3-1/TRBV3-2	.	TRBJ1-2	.	CASSQVLTANYGYTF	TGTGCCAGCAGCCAGGTCTTAACAGCTAACTATGGCTACACCTTC
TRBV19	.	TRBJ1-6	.	CASSFLVSPLHF	TGTGCCAGTAGTTTCTTGGTTTCACCCCTCCACTTT
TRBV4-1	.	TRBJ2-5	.	CASSPSPGRGETQYF	TGCGCCAGCAGCCCCAGCCCCGGCAGGGGTGAGACCCAGTACTTC
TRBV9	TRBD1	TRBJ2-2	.	CASSVVQGSWTGELFF	TGTGCCAGCAGCGTAGTACAGGGGAGTTGGACCGGGGAGCTGTTTTTT
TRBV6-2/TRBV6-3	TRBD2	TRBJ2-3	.	CASSPQLVMGEGDTQYF	TGTGCCAGCAGTCCGCAGCTCGTCATGGGGGAGGGCGATACGCAGTATTTT
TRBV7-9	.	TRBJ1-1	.	CASSLEQNTEAFF	TGTGCCAGCAGCTTAGAGCAGAACACTGAAGCTTTCTTT
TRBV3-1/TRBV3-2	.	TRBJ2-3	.	CASSQVWDLTDTQYF	TGTGCCAGCAGCCAAGTATGGGACCTCACAGATACGCAGTATTTT
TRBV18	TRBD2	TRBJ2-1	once	CATAGDSLIEQFF	TGTGCCACCGCGGGGGACTCCCTAATTGAGCAGTTCTTC
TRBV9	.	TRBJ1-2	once	CASSVSEATVYGYTF	TGTGCCAGCAGCGTATCGGAGGCGACGGTCTATGGCTACACCTTC
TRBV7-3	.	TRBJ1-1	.	CASGGTVNTEAFF	TGTGCCAGCGGAGGGACGGTGAACACTGAAGCTTTCTTT
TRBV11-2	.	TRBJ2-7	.	CASSRGSLGIYEQYF	TGTGCCAGCAGCCGGGGGAGCCTGGGAATCTACGAGCAGTACTTC
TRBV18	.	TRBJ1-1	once	CASSPRGGLNTEAFF	TGTGCCAGCTCACCACGGGGCGGGTTGAACACTGAAGCTTTCTTT
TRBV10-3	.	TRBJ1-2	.	CAISPVPGDLNYGYTF	TGTGCCATCAGCCCCGTTCCGGGAGACCTTAACTATGGCTACACCTTC